A single sample gave rise to the 4 T cell receptor beta chains below, sequenced in a study of T-cell memory formation after mild COVID-19. TCRdb independently ran MiXCR on the 5' RACE reads; one entry per CDR3 protein. The data hold 280,000 or so distinct CDR3 sequences, with over 7% observed a single time. The sequenced sample consisted of PBMCs or a T cell subset sorted from them (not recorded which). These receptors originate from a man aged 18-30 years who had mild COVID-19 (a few samples of this study predate the infection). Cell type and time point are not known.

This clonotype came up many times. The chain recombines TRBV7-3 with TRBJ2-2; D uncertain. The CDR3 is 12 amino acids. The V gene lost 2 bases and the J gene lost 10 bases, with 8 bases spanning the gap. Germline V CDR1 and CDR2: SGHTA, FQGTGA. The CDR3 sequence: CASSLGDKELFF. The CDR3 DNA sequence: TGTGCCAGCAGCTTAGGTGACAAGGAGCTGTTTTTT. The variable domain in full, with the rest retrieved from reference TRBV7-3 and TRBJ2-2, is GAGVSQTPSNKVTEKGKYVELRCDPISGHTALYWYRQSLGQGPEFLIYFQGTGAADDSGLPNDRFFAVRPEGSVSTLKIQRTERGDSAVYLCASSLGDKELFFGEGSRLTVL.

This clonotype was recorded at least ten times. The chain carries TRBV6-5 and TRBJ1-2; 7 bases fit TRBD1. Germline CDR1 MNHEY, CDR2 SVGAGI. This CDR3 is 17 amino acids long. The junction had 16 bases not matched to a gene; V was cut back by 5 bases and J by 4 bases. The CDR3 spells CASSITTGTYRSYGYTF. CDR3 coding DNA: TGTGCCAGCAGTATAACGACAGGGACCTATAGATCCTATGGCTACACCTTC.

The sample holds a few counts of this clonotype. Mismatch with germline at one junction end may stem from a read error. This chain connects TRBV7-2 to TRBJ2-5, with 12 bases fitting TRBD2. Per the germline V gene, CDR1 is SGHTA and CDR2 is FQGNSA. There are 17 residues in the CDR3. As DNA, the CDR3 is TGTGCCAGCAGCCTAGCGCCTAGCGGGGGGGCGGATGAGACCCAGTACTTC. This sequence encodes CASSLAPSGGADETQYF.

This clonotype was recorded a few times. The rearrangement joins TRBV9 to TRBJ1-4; the D is unclear. Germline CDR1 and CDR2: SGDLS and YYNGEE. This CDR3 contains 14 residues. V shed 4 bases and J shed 5 bases, with 12 bases lying between them. CDR3 DNA sequence: TGTGCCAGCAGCCAGGAAAGTGGGAATGAAAAACTGTTTTTT. Translation: CASSQESGNEKLFF.